These T cell receptor beta chains were read from a single sample in a study of regulatory and conventional T cells in RAG deficiency. TCRdb's copy holds only in-frame clones and misses some; the assay was immunoSEQ multiplex PCR. The sample records 7,300 or so clones, roughly 92% being singletons. A further study also used this sample, focusing on regulatory T cells.

The sequenced sample was CD127- CD25+ CD4+ Tregs sorted from blood. The source is a human donor in good health. The CDR3 runs from the conserved cysteine through the conserved F or W. A D gene is named only where the DNA matches it firmly.

J	V	D	CDR3	DNA
TRBJ2-7	TRBV5-1	-	CASSLGVRGGDEQYF	TGCGCCAGCAGCTTAGGTGTCCGAGGAGGGGACGAGCAGTACTTC
TRBJ2-5	TRBV5-1	TRBD1	CASSLGQGVFETQYF	TGCGCCAGCAGCTTGGGACAGGGGGTTTTTGAGACCCAGTACTTC
TRBJ2-3	TRBV9	TRBD2	CASSVAGLASGRAVADTQYF	TGTGCCAGCAGCGTAGCGGGTCTGGCTAGCGGGAGGGCCGTGGCAGATACGCAGTATTTT
TRBJ1-1	TRBV7-2	-	CASSSHGGGQAEAFF	TGTGCCAGCAGCTCCCATGGGGGGGGGCAGGCTGAAGCTTTCTTT
TRBJ1-4	TRBV6-5	TRBD1	CASSWDRGNEKLFF	TGTGCCAGCAGTTGGGACAGGGGAAATGAAAAACTGTTTTTT
TRBJ2-3	TRBV11-2	-	CASSLGKGTLLGDTQYF	TGTGCCAGCAGCTTAGGTAAAGGGACTCTTTTGGGAGATACGCAGTATTTT
TRBJ1-2	TRBV2	TRBD1	CASSGTGYLYGYTF	TGTGCCAGCAGTGGGACAGGTTATCTCTATGGCTACACCTTC
TRBJ2-7	TRBV5-1	-	CASSLAPAGWGYF	TGCGCCAGCAGCTTGGCTCCGGCGGGGTGGGGTTACTTC
TRBJ2-4	TRBV5-1	-	CASSGGAKNIQYF	TGCGCCAGCAGCGGGGGGGCCAAAAACATTCAGTACTTC
TRBJ2-1	TRBV2	TRBD2	CASRTSGSSYNEQFF	TGTGCCAGCAGGACTAGCGGGAGCTCCTACAATGAGCAGTTCTTC
TRBJ2-6	TRBV2	TRBD1	CASSGQGTANVLTF	TGTGCCAGCAGTGGACAGGGGACGGCCAACGTCCTGACTTTC
TRBJ1-2	TRBV15	-	CATSRDTTGSGYTF	TGTGCCACCAGCAGAGATACGACGGGAAGCGGCTACACCTTC
TRBJ1-4	TRBV12-5	TRBD1	CASGPGQGTTLNEKLFF	TGTGCTAGTGGTCCCGGACAGGGGACGACGCTGAATGAAAAACTGTTTTTT
TRBJ1-2	TRBV5-8	TRBD1	CASSLVEGAHYGYTF	TGTGCCAGCAGCTTGGTTGAGGGGGCCCACTATGGCTACACCTTC
TRBJ1-5	TRBV4-1	TRBD1	CASSNIEGAISNQPQHF	TGCGCCAGCAGTAACATAGAGGGGGCGATATCCAATCAGCCCCAGCATTTT
TRBJ1-2	TRBV4-3	-	CASSPKQGYGYTF	TGCGCCAGCAGCCCAAAGCAGGGCTATGGCTACACCTTC
TRBJ1-2	TRBV7-3	-	CASSLDGGGYTF	TGTGCCAGCAGCTTAGACGGGGGAGGCTACACCTTC
TRBJ2-3	TRBV5-6	TRBD2	CASSLQLAGGQGDTQYF	TGTGCCAGCAGCTTGCAGCTAGCGGGAGGGCAGGGAGATACGCAGTATTTT
TRBJ2-3	TRBV19	TRBD1	CASSTDRGKGTDTQYF	TGTGCCAGTAGTACCGACAGGGGGAAAGGGACAGATACGCAGTATTTT